This T cell receptor beta chain was identified in a study of T cell responses to AZD1222 COVID-19 vaccine. Trimming took 8 bases from V and 1 from J, leaving 18 bases between them. CDR1 is MGHRA and CDR2 is YSYEKL in the germline V gene. CDR3 length equals 15 residues. Assay used: immunoSEQ multiplex PCR; TCRdb lists only in-frame clones, some missing. The sample lists tens of thousands of clones; 80% to 90% were seen once. The genes are TRBV4-1 and TRBJ2-7; D is perhaps TRBD1 or TRBD2 (6 bases each). This TCR was sampled from an adult in good health. Here the sequenced sample was peripheral blood, taken on day 0 of AZD1222 vaccination. The CDR3 region is CASGKGVGLSYEQYF. The CDR3 region has the DNA TGCGCCAGCGGAAAGGGGGTGGGACTTTCCTACGAGCAGTACTTC.